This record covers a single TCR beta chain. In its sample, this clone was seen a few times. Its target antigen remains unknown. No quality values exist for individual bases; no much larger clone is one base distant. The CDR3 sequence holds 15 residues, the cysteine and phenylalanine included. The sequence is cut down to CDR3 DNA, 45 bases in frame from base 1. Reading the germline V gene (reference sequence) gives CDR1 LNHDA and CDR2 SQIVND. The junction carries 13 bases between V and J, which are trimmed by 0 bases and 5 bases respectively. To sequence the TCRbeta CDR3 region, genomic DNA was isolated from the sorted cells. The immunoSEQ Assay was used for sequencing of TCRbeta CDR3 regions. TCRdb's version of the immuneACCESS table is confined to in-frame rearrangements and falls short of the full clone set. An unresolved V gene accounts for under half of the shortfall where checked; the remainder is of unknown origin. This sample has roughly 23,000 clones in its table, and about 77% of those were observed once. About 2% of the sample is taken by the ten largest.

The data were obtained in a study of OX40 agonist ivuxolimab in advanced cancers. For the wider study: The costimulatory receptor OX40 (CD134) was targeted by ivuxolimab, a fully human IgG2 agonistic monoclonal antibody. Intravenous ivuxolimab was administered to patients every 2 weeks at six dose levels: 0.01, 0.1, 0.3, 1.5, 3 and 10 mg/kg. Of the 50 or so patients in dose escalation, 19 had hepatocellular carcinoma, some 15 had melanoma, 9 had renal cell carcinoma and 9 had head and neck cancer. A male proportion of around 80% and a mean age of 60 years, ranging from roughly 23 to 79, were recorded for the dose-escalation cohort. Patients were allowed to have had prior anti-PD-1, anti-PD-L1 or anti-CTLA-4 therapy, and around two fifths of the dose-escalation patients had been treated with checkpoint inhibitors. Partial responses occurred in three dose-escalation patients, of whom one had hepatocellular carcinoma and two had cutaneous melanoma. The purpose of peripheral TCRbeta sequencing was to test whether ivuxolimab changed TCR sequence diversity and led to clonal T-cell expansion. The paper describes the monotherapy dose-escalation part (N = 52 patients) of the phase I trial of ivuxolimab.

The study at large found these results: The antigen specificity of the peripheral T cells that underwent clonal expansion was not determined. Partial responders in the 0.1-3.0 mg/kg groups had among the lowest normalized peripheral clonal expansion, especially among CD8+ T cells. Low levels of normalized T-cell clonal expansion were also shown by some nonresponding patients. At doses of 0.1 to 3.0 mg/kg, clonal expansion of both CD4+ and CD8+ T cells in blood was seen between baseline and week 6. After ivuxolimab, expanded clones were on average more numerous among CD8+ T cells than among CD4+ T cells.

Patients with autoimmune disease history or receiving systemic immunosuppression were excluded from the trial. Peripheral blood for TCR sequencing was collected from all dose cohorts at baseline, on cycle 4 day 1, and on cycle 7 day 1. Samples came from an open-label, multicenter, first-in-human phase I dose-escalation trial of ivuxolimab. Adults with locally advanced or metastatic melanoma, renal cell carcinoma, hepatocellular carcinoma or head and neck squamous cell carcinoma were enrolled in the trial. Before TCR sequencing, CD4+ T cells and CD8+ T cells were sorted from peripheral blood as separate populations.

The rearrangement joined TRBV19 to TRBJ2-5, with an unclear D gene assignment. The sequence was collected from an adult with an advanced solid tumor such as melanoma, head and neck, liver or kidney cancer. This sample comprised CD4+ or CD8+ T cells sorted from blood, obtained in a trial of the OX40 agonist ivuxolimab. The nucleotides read TGTGCCAGTAGTATAGATCGTGGCGCGCAGGAGACCCAGTACTTC. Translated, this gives CASSIDRGAQETQYF. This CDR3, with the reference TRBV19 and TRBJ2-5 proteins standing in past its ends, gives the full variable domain DGGITQSPKYLFRKEGQNVTLSCEQNLNHDAMYWYRQDPGQGLRLIYYSQIVNDFQKGDIAEGYSVSREKKESFPLTVTSAQKNPTAFYLCASSIDRGAQETQYFGPGTRLLVL.